This T cell receptor beta chain was sequenced for a study of identical twins. Study-level findings and limits: Sharing of beta out-of-frame sequences by twins showed a weaker excess.

As regards this clonotype: Its antigen is undetermined.

CDR1 and CDR2 from the germline V gene are SGHRS and YFSETQ. Trimming removed 8 bases from V and 0 bases from J, with 16 bases in between. The CDR3 consists of 15 residues. cDNA molecules carried unique molecular identifiers, and template switching added a universal primer site. Each CDR3 protein gets one entry after TCRdb re-called the 5' RACE reads with MiXCR. The sample has 500,000 or so distinct CDR3 sequences, 14% seen once. This sample also appeared in a second study, on yellow fever vaccine responses in identical twins.

The material sequenced was CD4+ T cells sorted from blood. The chain uses TRBV5-1 and TRBJ2-3; D perhaps matches TRBD2 (5 bases). This clonotype was sampled from a woman aged 18 to 35 in good health. The CDR3 sequence is CASTLDSASTDTQYF. In nucleotides, the CDR3 is TGCGCCAGTACACTAGACTCCGCTAGCACAGATACGCAGTATTTT.